A single sample is the source of the 17 T cell receptor beta chains below, sequenced in a study of T cell repertoires in cytomegalovirus infection. TCRdb fed the reads into MiXCR, producing one record per CDR3 protein. The profile covers under 850,000 distinct CDR3 sequences, with 35% appearing a single time and around 3% taken by the ten largest. Sequenced input: PBMCs. The receptors originated from a human donor in good health (CMV status not recorded). Some clones in this sample may be carry-over from other donors' samples.

To note about this clonotype: The conserved phenylalanine or tryptophan normally closing the CDR3 is absent here, so this likely arose from a read error. This chain joins TRBV7-2 and TRBJ1-5; D unresolved. CDR1 and CDR2 from the germline V gene are SGHTA and FQGNSA. V was shortened by 5 bases and J by 6 bases, with 20 bases between the two germline ends. The CDR3 runs 16 residues. CDR3: CASSPGPGSGGQPQHL. The CDR3 nucleotides read TGTGCCAGCAGCCCTGGTCCGGGGTCCGGAGGTCAGCCCCAGCATCTT.

This clonotype showed up just a few times. This may be a read error, as it is one base from a much larger clone. The chain links TRBV12-3 or TRBV12-4 to TRBJ1-3; no clear D. This CDR3 has 13 amino acids. Between the trimmed V and J ends, which lost 6 bases and 0 bases, there was a span of 6 bases. CDR3 sequence reads: CASSKSSGNTIYF. The CDR3, as DNA: TGTGCCAGCAGCAAGAGCTCTGGAAACACCATATATTTT.

This chain links TRBV6-8 with TRBJ2-7; 11 nucleotides agree with TRBD2. Unmatched junction bases numbered 7, after V lost 2 bases and J lost 7 bases. CDR1 is MNHGY, CDR2 SAAAGT, per germline. The CDR3 consists of 15 residues. CDR3 protein: CASSYEASGGREQYF. CDR3 nucleotides: TGTGCCAGCAGTTACGAGGCTAGCGGGGGGAGAGAGCAGTACTTC.

This clonotype was counted at least ten times. V gene TRBV7-2 combines with J gene TRBJ1-6, with D tentatively TRBD1 (5 bases). CDR3 length equals 14 residues. The germline V gene encodes CDR1 SGHTA and CDR2 FQGNSA. V was clipped by 1 base and J by 8 bases, with 9 bases between them. The CDR3 loop is CASSLVKGDSPLHF. CDR3 coding DNA: TGTGCCAGCAGCTTAGTCAAAGGGGATTCACCCCTCCACTTT.

Remarks on this clonotype: An end of the junction does not agree with germline; a read error may underlie this. The CDR3 loop reads CASVGGRTESCF. The DNA of the CDR3 is TGTGCTAGTGTGGGGGGCCGGACTGAATCTTGCTTT. The chain couples TRBV12-5 to TRBJ1-1; possible D gene TRBD1, 6 bases. The CDR3 extends over 12 amino acids. CDR1 is LGHNT and CDR2 is FRNRAP in the germline V gene.

This clonotype has ten or more counts. This sequence joins TRBV25-1 and TRBJ1-3; D is unresolved. This CDR3 comprises 13 residues. Germline CDR1 MGHDK, CDR2 SYGVNS. V lost 5 bases to trimming and J lost 4 bases, with 9 bases between them. The CDR3 sequence is CASSLLEGNTIYF. CDR3 coding DNA: TGTGCCAGCAGTCTTCTCGAGGGAAACACCATATATTTT.

V and J are TRBV19 and TRBJ2-5; a weak D match, TRBD1 (6 bases). Germline V gene data show CDR1 as LNHDA and CDR2 as SQIVND (reference sequence). CDR3 length: 14 amino acids. The ends were cut back, 4 bases at V and 3 bases at J, with 12 bases in the middle. CDR3 bases: TGTGCCAGTAGTAAGAGTTGGACAGAAGAGACCCAGTACTTC. Translated: CASSKSWTEETQYF.

A remark on this clonotype: A much more abundant neighbour one base away suggests this may be a read error. The chain is built from TRBV7-2 and TRBJ1-1, with unresolved D. The CDR3 consists of 13 residues. Trimming left V 0 bases short and J 10 bases short, with 12 bases between. Germline values: CDR1 SGHTA, CDR2 FQGNSA. This CDR3 is CASSLAVGWVAFF. The CDR3, as DNA: TGTGCCAGCAGCTTAGCGGTCGGGTGGGTAGCTTTCTTT.

The chain carries TRBV20-1 and TRBJ2-4; D is uncertain. The germline V and J ends were trimmed by 1 base and 8 bases, with 12 bases remaining between them. Germline V lookup: CDR1 DFQATT, CDR2 SNEGSKA (reference sequence). CDR3 length equals 13 residues. The DNA of the CDR3 is TGCAGTGCTAGAGGCTCTGGAACGGACATTCAGTACTTC. Residues: CSARGSGTDIQYF.

This sequence joins TRBV15 and TRBJ2-7; TRBD1 or TRBD2 may be the D gene (6 bases each). CDR3 length: 12 amino acids. Germline V gene lookup returns CDR1 LNHNV and CDR2 YYDKDF (reference sequence). Between the trimmed V and J ends, which lost 5 bases and 2 bases, there was a span of 7 bases. The CDR3 sequence is CATSGGPYEQYF. The CDR3 bases are TGTGCCACCAGCGGGGGGCCCTACGAGCAGTACTTC.

V usage is TRBV19 and J usage is TRBJ1-3; D unclear. V was cut by 2 bases and J by 0 bases, with 8 bases left in between. CDR1 is LNHDA and CDR2 is SQIVND in the germline V gene (reference sequence). This CDR3 contains 15 residues. The CDR3 loop is CASSIRQSSGNTIYF. CDR3 DNA: TGTGCCAGTAGTATACGGCAGAGCTCTGGAAACACCATATATTTT. The full variable domain, in which reference TRBV19 and TRBJ1-3 provide the parts outside the CDR3, is DGGITQSPKYLFRKEGQNVTLSCEQNLNHDAMYWYRQDPGQGLRLIYYSQIVNDFQKGDIAEGYSVSREKKESFPLTVTSAQKNPTAFYLCASSIRQSSGNTIYFGEGSWLTVV.

This clonotype was counted ten times or more. J is TRBJ2-7 and V is TRBV7-9, with D perhaps being TRBD1 or TRBD2 (6 bases each). Germline V gene data show CDR1 as SEHNR and CDR2 as FQNEAQ (reference sequence). This CDR3 comprises 10 residues. Trimming removed 8 bases from V and 6 bases from J, with 8 bases in between. CDR3 in amino acids: CASGGLEQYF. The CDR3 DNA sequence: TGTGCCAGCGGGGGGCTCGAGCAGTACTTC.

The chain carries TRBV20-1 and TRBJ2-3; no clear D gene. V dropped 2 bases and J dropped 0 bases, with 6 bases sitting between them. The length of the CDR3 is 13 residues. Per germline, CDR1 DFQATT and CDR2 SNEGSKA (reference sequence). The chain's CDR3 is CSARMTSTDTQYF. In nucleotides, the CDR3 is TGCAGTGCTAGAATGACTAGCACAGATACGCAGTATTTT.

There are many counts of this clonotype. The V gene is TRBV6-1, the J gene TRBJ2-7; 7 bases are a match to TRBD1. This CDR3 spans 16 amino acids. Germline V gene sequence: CDR1 MNHNS, CDR2 SASEGT. V lost 2 bases, J lost 3 bases, and 10 bases stayed unmatched. CDR3 residues: CASSEKQGILRYEQYF. DNA of the CDR3: TGTGCCAGCAGTGAAAAACAGGGGATACTCCGCTACGAGCAGTACTTC.

In regard to this clonotype: A much larger clone lies a single base off, so this may be a read error. The genes are TRBV12-3 or TRBV12-4 and TRBJ2-7; D is unresolved. This CDR3 has 13 residues. CDR3 nucleotide sequence: TGTGCCAGCAGTGCGCGGATCTACTACGAGCATTACTTC. Residues: CASSARIYYEHYF.

DNA for the CDR3: TGTGCCATCAGTGGCAGGGGGTATAACACTGAAGCTTTCTTT. It codes for CAISGRGYNTEAFF. V gene TRBV10-3 combines with J gene TRBJ1-1, with 7 bases matching TRBD1. This CDR3 is built from 14 residues. The V and J ends lost 4 bases and 2 bases, in that order; junction bases with no gene match: 4. Germline V gene lookup returns CDR1 ENHRY and CDR2 SYGVKD.

This clonotype came up a few times. The V and J genes are TRBV12-3 or TRBV12-4 and TRBJ2-7, with 7 nucleotides matching TRBD1. Germline trimming cut 5 bases from V and 2 bases from J; bases unmatched to any gene: 12. The CDR3 sequence is 16 residues long. CDR3 protein: CASSPPTGFNPYEQYF. The CDR3, as DNA: TGTGCCAGCAGTCCACCGACAGGGTTCAATCCCTACGAGCAGTACTTC.